The source of this T cell receptor (beta chain) is a study of T cell changes during pregnancy in multiple sclerosis. The assay was immunoSEQ multiplex PCR, and TCRdb's table has in-frame clones only and misses some. The repertoire has about 75,000 clones, over 85% of them found once; the top ten carry roughly 0.14%. The junction had 7 bases not matched to a gene; V was cut back by 1 base and J by 1 base. The germline CDR1 and CDR2 sequences are MDHEN and SYDVKM. The CDR3 extends over 18 amino acids. The chain couples TRBV28 to TRBJ2-1; TRBD2 matches 10 bases. The TCR was taken from a female donor with multiple sclerosis, enrolled in a pregnancy study. Sequenced here: CD4+ T cells from peripheral blood mononuclear cells, sampled after pregnancy. CDR3 DNA sequence: TGTGCCAGCAGTTTATTGGTAGCGGGAGGACGATCCTACAATGAGCAGTTCTTC. It codes for CASSLLVAGGRSYNEQFF. Filled out from reference TRBV28 and TRBJ2-1, the complete variable domain reads DVKVTQSSRYLVKRTGEKVFLECVQDMDHENMFWYRQDPGLGLRLIYFSYDVKMKEKGDIPEGYSVSREKKERFSLILESASTNQTSMYLCASSLLVAGGRSYNEQFFGPGTRLTVL.